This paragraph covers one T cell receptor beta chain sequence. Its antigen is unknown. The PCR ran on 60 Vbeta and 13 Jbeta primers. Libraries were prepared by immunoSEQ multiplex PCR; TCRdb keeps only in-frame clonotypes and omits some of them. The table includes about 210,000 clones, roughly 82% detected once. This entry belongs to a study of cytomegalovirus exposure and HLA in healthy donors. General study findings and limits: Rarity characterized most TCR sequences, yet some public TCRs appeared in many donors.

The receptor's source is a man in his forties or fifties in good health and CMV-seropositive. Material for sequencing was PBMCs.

This chain's CDR3 is CASSIRGAGGTDTQYF. In nucleotides, the CDR3 is TGTGCCAGCAGCATTAGGGGGGCGGGGGGCACAGATACGCAGTATTTT. V and J are TRBV7-8 and TRBJ2-3, with D possibly being TRBD2 (7 bases). Per germline, CDR1 SGHVS and CDR2 FQNEAQ. The V end lost 5 bases, the J end lost 1 base, and 16 bases lay between the germline ends. The CDR3 length is 16 residues.